This T cell receptor (beta chain) was found in a study of T-cell reconstitution after alpha-beta-depleted transplantation in children. TCRbeta library construction was performed incorporating unique molecular identifiers. One entry per CDR3 protein results from TCRdb running MiXCR on the PCR reads. The sample lists hundreds of thousands of distinct CDR3 sequences, 16% seen once, with 1.1% in the top ten. This CDR3 contains 15 residues. Germline assignment: CDR1 SQVTM and CDR2 ANQGSEA. The V and J ends lost 3 bases and 0 bases, in that order; junction bases with no gene match: 4. This clonotype was seen many times.

The origin of this receptor is a human donor who donated a stem cell graft to a child with acute myeloid leukemia. The sequences come from PBMCs from the stem cell graft donor, collected from the stem cell graft. The chain joins TRBV29-1 to TRBJ2-2; 7 positions agree with TRBD1. The CDR3 sequence: CSVEGQYSNTGELFF. CDR3 bases: TGCAGCGTTGAGGGACAGTATTCGAACACCGGGGAGCTGTTTTTT.